The 4 T cell receptor beta chains below come from one sample, sequenced in a study of CD8+ T cells in alopecia areata. It was cDNA, reverse transcribed from extracted RNA, that served as the sequencing template. Assay: immunoSEQ multiplex PCR; the TCRdb copy retains only in-frame clones and omits some. The data show 180,000 or so clones, roughly 59% seen once. The material sequenced was CD4+ T cells sorted from blood, taken at week 0. The receptors originated from a human donor with alopecia areata.

This sequence joins TRBV30 and TRBJ1-4, with D tentatively TRBD1 (5 bases). V was clipped by 0 bases and J by 6 bases, with 14 bases between them. The CDR3 consists of 15 residues. From germline, CDR1 is GTSNPN and CDR2 SVGIG (reference sequence). The CDR3 reads CAWSVLGGEDEKLFF. CDR3 DNA sequence: TGTGCCTGGAGTGTACTCGGGGGGGAGGATGAAAAACTGTTTTTT.

The chain joins TRBV7-2 to TRBJ1-5; D ambiguous. V gave up 1 base and J gave up 2 bases, with 6 bases separating them. The CDR3 sequence is 14 residues long. Germline lookup yields CDR1 SGHTA and CDR2 FQGNSA. The CDR3 loop is CASSLVAGNQPQHF. The CDR3, as DNA: TGTGCCAGCAGCTTAGTAGCCGGCAATCAGCCCCAGCATTTT.

This clone has just a few counts. The chain uses TRBV19 and TRBJ1-1; tentative D call: TRBD1 (5 bases). The V gene lost 3 bases and the J gene lost 0 bases, with 8 bases spanning the gap. The CDR3 sequence is 14 residues long. The germline V gene encodes CDR1 LNHDA and CDR2 SQIVND (reference sequence). As DNA, the CDR3 is TGTGCCAGTAGTATCGACAGCGTGAACACTGAAGCTTTCTTT. Translated, it gives CASSIDSVNTEAFF.

The chain couples TRBV7-2 to TRBJ2-3; TRBD1 matches 7 bases. Germline CDR1 and CDR2: SGHTA and FQGNSA. This CDR3 comprises 15 residues. V shed 2 bases and J 3 bases; nucleotides not matched to a gene: 5. This chain's CDR3 is CASSLRRQGTDTQYF. The CDR3 coding sequence is TGTGCCAGCAGCTTACGAAGACAGGGAACAGATACGCAGTATTTT.